The 9 T cell receptor beta chains in this list originate from one sample, sequenced in a study of OX40 agonist ivuxolimab in advanced cancers. Clones were sequenced by immunoSEQ multiplex PCR, and TCRdb holds only the in-frame ones, with some missing. The sample holds about 98,000 clones, more than 85% seen once. This specimen was CD4+ or CD8+ T cells sorted from blood, taken in a trial of the OX40 agonist ivuxolimab. The source of these receptors is an adult with an advanced solid tumor such as melanoma, head and neck, liver or kidney cancer.

The chain is built from TRBV29-1 and TRBJ2-7; unclear D gene. This CDR3 contains 11 residues. CDR1 SQVTM and CDR2 ANQGSEA come from the germline V gene. The V end was cut by 4 bases, the J end by 3 bases, with 7 bases between. The CDR3 loop reads CSVGTSYEQYF. The CDR3 nucleotides read TGCAGCGTTGGCACGAGCTACGAGCAGTACTTC.

The rearrangement joins TRBV27 to TRBJ2-5; D ambiguous. V was trimmed by 8 bases and J by 1 base, leaving 11 bases between them. CDR3 length: 13 amino acids. Germline-derived CDR1 and CDR2 are MNHEY and SMNVEV (reference sequence). CDR3 residues: CASGRYLQETQYF. As DNA, the CDR3 is TGTGCCAGCGGACGTTATCTCCAAGAGACCCAGTACTTC.

This chain links TRBV19 with TRBJ2-3; D remains unclear. Germline V gene sequence: CDR1 LNHDA, CDR2 SQIVND (reference sequence). Trimming pared 5 bases from V and 2 bases from J, leaving 5 bases between. There are 12 residues in the CDR3. This chain's CDR3 is CASSPNTDTQYF. CDR3 nucleotides: TGTGCCAGTAGTCCCAACACAGATACGCAGTATTTT.

J is TRBJ1-5 and V is TRBV6-6; a possible D gene is TRBD1 (5 bases). V lost 4 bases to trimming and J lost 3 bases, with 13 bases between them. CDR3 size: 15 residues. The germline V gene has CDR1 MNHNY and CDR2 SVGAGI (reference sequence). The CDR3, as DNA: TGTGCCAGCAGTTCACCTGACAGAGCCAATCAGCCCCAGCATTTT. Its protein is CASSSPDRANQPQHF.

The rearrangement uses TRBV6-6 and TRBJ1-4, with D tentatively TRBD1 (5 bases). Trimming left V 5 bases short and J 13 bases short, with 14 bases between. The length of the CDR3 is 12 residues. Per germline, CDR1 MNHNY and CDR2 SVGAGI (reference sequence). The chain's CDR3 is CASSDTGLGLFF. For the CDR3, the DNA is TGTGCCAGCAGTGACACAGGTCTTGGACTGTTTTTT.

The count of this clone is one. The gene calls are TRBV7-9 and TRBJ1-3; D call uncertain. Germline V gene sequence: CDR1 SEHNR, CDR2 FQNEAQ (reference sequence). V shed 3 bases and J shed 7 bases, with 10 bases lying between them. The CDR3 contains 13 residues. DNA for the CDR3: TGTGCCAGCAGCTTTGGGGAAGGGAACACCATATATTTT. Protein sequence: CASSFGEGNTIYF.

The V and J genes are TRBV29-1 and TRBJ1-1; D is unclear. The CDR3 runs 14 residues. Germline CDR1 SQVTM, CDR2 ANQGSEA. V lost 4 bases, J lost 1 base, and 13 bases lay in between. CDR3 sequence reads: CSVVPLGPNTEAFF. CDR3 nucleotide sequence: TGCAGCGTTGTCCCTCTCGGTCCGAACACTGAAGCTTTCTTT.

The rearrangement links TRBV11-3 to TRBJ2-3; TRBD2 is a possible D gene (6 bases). The CDR3 is 12 amino acids. Looked up from germline, CDR1 is SGHNT and CDR2 is YENEEA. Trimming removed 5 bases from V and 6 bases from J, with 9 bases in between. Written as DNA, the CDR3 is TGTGCCAGCAGCCGAGGGACTGATACGCAGTATTTT. Translating gives CASSRGTDTQYF.

The genes are TRBV20-1 and TRBJ1-3; D is unclear. The CDR3 is made up of 10 amino acids. Germline assignment: CDR1 DFQATT and CDR2 SNEGSKA (reference sequence). The V and J ends lost 3 bases and 8 bases respectively, with 5 bases between them. The CDR3 sequence is CSASLYTIYF. The CDR3 DNA reads as TGCAGTGCTAGTCTTTACACCATATATTTT.